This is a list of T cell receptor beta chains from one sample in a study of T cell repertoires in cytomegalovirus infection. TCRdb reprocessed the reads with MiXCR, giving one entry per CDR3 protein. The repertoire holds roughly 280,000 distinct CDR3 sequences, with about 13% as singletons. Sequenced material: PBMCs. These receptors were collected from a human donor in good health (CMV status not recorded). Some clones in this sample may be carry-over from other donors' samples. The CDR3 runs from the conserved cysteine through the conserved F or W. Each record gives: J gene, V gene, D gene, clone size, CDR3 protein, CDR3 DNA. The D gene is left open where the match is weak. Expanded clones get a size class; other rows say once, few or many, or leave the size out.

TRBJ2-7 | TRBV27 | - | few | CASSPRAQSTYEQYF | TGTGCCAGCAGTCCCCGTGCACAGAGTACCTACGAGCAGTACTTC
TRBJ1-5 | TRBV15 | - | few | CATSKELLSNQPQHF | TGTGCCACCAGCAAAGAACTGCTTAGCAATCAGCCCCAGCATTTT
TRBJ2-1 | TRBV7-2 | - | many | CASSPAFNEQFF | TGTGCCAGCAGCCCTGCTTTTAATGAGCAGTTCTTC
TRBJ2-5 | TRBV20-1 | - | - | CSAPGGERGGTQYF | TGCAGTGCTCCAGGCGGGGAGCGAGGGGGGACCCAGTACTTC
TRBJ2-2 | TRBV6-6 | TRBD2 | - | CASTREIVGTGELFF | TGTGCCAGCACGCGGGAGATCGTAGGCACCGGGGAGCTGTTTTTT
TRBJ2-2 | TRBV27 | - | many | CASSLKNTGELFF | TGTGCCAGCAGTTTAAAGAACACCGGGGAGCTGTTTTTT
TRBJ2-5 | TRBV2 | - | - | CASMLHLQETQYF | TGTGCCAGCATGCTCCACCTCCAAGAGACCCAGTACTTC
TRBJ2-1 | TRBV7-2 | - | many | CASSRTLSSYNEQFF | TGTGCCAGCAGCCGGACACTTAGCTCCTACAATGAGCAGTTCTTC
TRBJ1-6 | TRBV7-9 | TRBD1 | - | CASSTEGAPSPLHF | TGTGCCAGCAGCACCGAGGGGGCGCCGTCACCCCTCCACTTT
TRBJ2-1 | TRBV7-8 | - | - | CASSPPDSVNEQFF | TGTGCCAGCAGCCCCCCCGACTCCGTAAATGAGCAGTTCTTC
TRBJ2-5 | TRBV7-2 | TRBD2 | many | CASSLRRSGEGTQYF | TGTGCCAGCAGCTTAAGGCGTAGCGGGGAAGGGACCCAGTACTTC
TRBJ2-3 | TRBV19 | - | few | CASSIEQIEDTQYF | TGTGCCAGTAGTATAGAACAGATTGAAGATACGCAGTATTTT
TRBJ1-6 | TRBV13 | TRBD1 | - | CASSSGQGMGNSPLHF | TGTGCCAGCAGCTCCGGACAGGGGATGGGTAATTCACCCCTCCACTTT
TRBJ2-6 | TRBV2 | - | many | CASSVKSSGANVLTF | TGTGCCAGCAGTGTGAAAAGCTCTGGGGCCAACGTCCTGACTTTC
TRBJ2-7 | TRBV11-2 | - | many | CASSLVGWQGKIYEQYF | TGTGCCAGCAGCTTAGTCGGTTGGCAGGGGAAGATTTACGAGCAGTACTTC
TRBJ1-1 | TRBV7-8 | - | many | CASSIQGIMNTEAFF | TGTGCCAGCAGCATTCAGGGGATCATGAACACTGAAGCTTTCTTT
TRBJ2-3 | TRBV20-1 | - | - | CSAPRDGEYTDTQYF | TGCAGTGCCCCCCGGGACGGCGAGTACACAGATACGCAGTATTTT
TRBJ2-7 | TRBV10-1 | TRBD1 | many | CASSDQGGDEQYF | TGCGCCAGCAGTGATCAAGGGGGCGACGAGCAGTACTTC
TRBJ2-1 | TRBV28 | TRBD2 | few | CASTPPGLGNNEQFF | TGTGCCAGCACCCCCCCGGGACTAGGTAACAATGAGCAGTTCTTC
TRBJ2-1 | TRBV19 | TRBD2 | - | CASIRDGTSGTGGEQFF | TGTGCCAGTATCCGGGACGGGACTAGCGGGACCGGCGGTGAGCAGTTCTTC
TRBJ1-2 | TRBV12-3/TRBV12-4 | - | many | CASSPRNYGYTF | TGTGCCAGCAGTCCTAGGAACTATGGCTACACCTTC
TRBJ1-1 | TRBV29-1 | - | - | CSVETGWVTEAFF | TGCAGCGTTGAAACAGGGTGGGTCACTGAAGCTTTCTTT
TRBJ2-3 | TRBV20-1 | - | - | CSAREVTGLADTQYF | TGCAGTGCTAGAGAAGTGACGGGACTGGCAGATACGCAGTATTTT
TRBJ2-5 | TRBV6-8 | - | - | CASSYTGEREETQYF | TGTGCCAGCAGTTACACGGGAGAAAGGGAAGAGACCCAGTACTTC
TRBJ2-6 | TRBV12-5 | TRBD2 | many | CASGLVTSGYSGANVLTF | TGTGCTAGTGGTTTGGTAACTAGCGGCTACTCTGGGGCCAACGTCCTGACTTTC
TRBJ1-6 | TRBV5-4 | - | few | CASSIYREPLHF | TGTGCCAGCAGCATTTACCGGGAACCCCTCCACTTT
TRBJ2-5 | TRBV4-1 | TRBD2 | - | CASSQDSLAGLQETQYF | TGCGCCAGCAGCCAAGATAGTCTAGCGGGGCTACAAGAGACCCAGTACTTC
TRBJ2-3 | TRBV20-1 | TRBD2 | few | CSAGTSGGSSYTQYF | TGCAGTGCTGGGACTAGCGGGGGGTCCAGTTATACGCAGTATTTT
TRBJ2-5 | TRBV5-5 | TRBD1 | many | CASSWITGGQETQYF | TGTGCCAGCAGCTGGATTACAGGGGGCCAGGAGACCCAGTACTTC
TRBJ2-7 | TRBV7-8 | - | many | CASSLDHSTYEQYF | TGTGCCAGCAGCTTAGATCACAGTACCTACGAGCAGTACTTC
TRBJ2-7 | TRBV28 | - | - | CASSPSPIYEQYF | TGTGCCAGCAGTCCGTCCCCTATCTACGAGCAGTACTTC
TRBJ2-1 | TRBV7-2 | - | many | CASSLFVSIADEQFF | TGTGCCAGCAGCTTATTTGTGTCTATAGCCGATGAGCAGTTCTTC
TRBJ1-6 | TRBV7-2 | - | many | CASSLAAGRRNSPLHF | TGTGCCAGCAGCTTAGCCGCGGGGAGGAGGAATTCACCCCTCCACTTT
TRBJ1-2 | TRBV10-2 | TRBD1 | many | CASSDIVPKNAGGLTIYGYTF | TGCGCCAGCAGTGACATAGTCCCTAAGAACGCAGGGGGCTTGACGATTTATGGCTACACCTTC
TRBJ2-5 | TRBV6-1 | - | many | CASSAQAYVETQYF | TGTGCCAGCAGTGCTCAGGCCTACGTGGAGACCCAGTACTTC
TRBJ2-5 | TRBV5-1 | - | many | CASSLAQRTEGETQYF | TGCGCCAGCAGCTTGGCCCAGCGGACGGAGGGAGAGACCCAGTACTTC
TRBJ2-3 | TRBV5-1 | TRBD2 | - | CASSYRTSGENTQYF | TGCGCCAGCAGCTACCGGACTAGCGGGGAGAATACGCAGTATTTT
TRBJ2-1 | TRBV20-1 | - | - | CSARSSGASSYNQQFF | TGCAGTGCTAGATCTTCTGGGGCCAGCTCCTACAATCAGCAGTTCTTC
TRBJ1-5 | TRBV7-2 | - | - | CASSRTQGLNQPQHF | TGTGCCAGCAGCCGGACCCAGGGACTGAATCAGCCCCAGCATTTT
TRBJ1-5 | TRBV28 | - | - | CASTPNEGGRQPQHF | TGTGCCAGCACCCCCAACGAGGGGGGACGACAGCCCCAGCATTTT
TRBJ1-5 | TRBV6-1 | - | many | CASSEGRNQPQHF | TGTGCCAGCAGTGAAGGTAGAAATCAGCCCCAGCATTTT
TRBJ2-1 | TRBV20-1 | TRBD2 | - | CSARDYGMGTSGIIEQFF | TGCAGTGCTAGAGACTACGGAATGGGGACTAGCGGGATCATTGAGCAGTTCTTC
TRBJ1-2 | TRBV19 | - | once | CASTPDGSRWDGYTF | TGTGCCAGTACCCCGGACGGCTCCCGTTGGGATGGCTACACCTTC
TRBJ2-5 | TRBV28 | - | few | CASSLARDGLYQETQYF | TGTGCCAGCAGTTTAGCCAGGGATGGTTTGTACCAAGAGACCCAGTACTTC
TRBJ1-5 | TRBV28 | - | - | CAHTQAAANGNQPQHF | TGTGCCCATACCCAGGCGGCTGCGAACGGCAATCAGCCCCAGCATTTT
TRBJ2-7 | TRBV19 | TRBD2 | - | CASTVASGRGEQYF | TGTGCCAGTACTGTTGCTAGCGGGAGAGGCGAGCAGTACTTC